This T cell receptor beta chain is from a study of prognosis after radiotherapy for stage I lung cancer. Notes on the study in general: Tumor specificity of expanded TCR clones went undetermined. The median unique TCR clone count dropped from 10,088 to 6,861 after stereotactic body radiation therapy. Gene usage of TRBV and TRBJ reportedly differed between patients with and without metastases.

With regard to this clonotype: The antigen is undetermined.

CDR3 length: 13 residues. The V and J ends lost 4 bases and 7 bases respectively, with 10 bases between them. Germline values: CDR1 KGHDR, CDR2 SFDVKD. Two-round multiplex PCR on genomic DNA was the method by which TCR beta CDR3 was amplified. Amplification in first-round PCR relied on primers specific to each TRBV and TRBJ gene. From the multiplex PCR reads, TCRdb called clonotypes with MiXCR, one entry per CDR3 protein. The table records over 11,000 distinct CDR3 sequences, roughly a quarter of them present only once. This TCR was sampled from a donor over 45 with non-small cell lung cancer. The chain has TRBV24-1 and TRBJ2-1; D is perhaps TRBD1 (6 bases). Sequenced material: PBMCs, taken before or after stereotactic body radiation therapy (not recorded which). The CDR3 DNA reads TGTGCCACCAGTGAACTGACAGGTAATGAGCAGTTCTTC. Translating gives CATSELTGNEQFF.